This T cell receptor beta chain was documented in a study of blood T cell repertoires in COVID-19. Study details: Some COVID-19 samples were acute and others convalescent; all came from the United States, Italy and Spain. Sample material is recorded as cDNA or gDNA derived from T cells, B-cell-depleted T cells, or PBMCs.

In the original analysis: Estimation of nucleated cell counts relied on the amplification of reference gene primers. The method was immunoSEQ multiplex PCR; TCRdb's version includes in-frame clones alone and lacks a portion of them. The V and J calls and clone size come from that table; D and trimming were worked out from the DNA. The sample holds 120,000 to 150,000 clones; about 90% are singletons and the top ten take about 2.1%. CDR1 is KGHDR, CDR2 SFDVKD, per germline. The CDR3 runs to 17 residues. V trimming: 3 bases; J trimming: 7 bases; junction bases outside the gene matches: 14. This TCR was recovered from a human donor in a cohort sampled during active COVID-19. V gene TRBV24-1 combines with J gene TRBJ1-2; 9 bases are shared with TRBD1. The sample comprised peripheral blood. Here the CDR3 reads CATSDPAMDRGWSGYTF. The CDR3 DNA reads as TGTGCCACCAGTGATCCCGCGATGGACAGGGGATGGTCTGGCTACACCTTC.